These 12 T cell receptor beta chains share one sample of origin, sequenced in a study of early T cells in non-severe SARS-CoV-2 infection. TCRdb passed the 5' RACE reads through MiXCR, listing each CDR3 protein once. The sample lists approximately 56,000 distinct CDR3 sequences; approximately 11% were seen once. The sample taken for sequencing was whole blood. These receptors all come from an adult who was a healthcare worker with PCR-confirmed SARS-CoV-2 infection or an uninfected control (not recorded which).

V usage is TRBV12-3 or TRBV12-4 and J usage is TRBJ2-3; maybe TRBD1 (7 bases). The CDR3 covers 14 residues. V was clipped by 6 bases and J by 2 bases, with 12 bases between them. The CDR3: CASRRDSSTDTQYF. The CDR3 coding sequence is TGTGCCAGCAGGCGGGACAGTTCCACAGATACGCAGTATTTT.

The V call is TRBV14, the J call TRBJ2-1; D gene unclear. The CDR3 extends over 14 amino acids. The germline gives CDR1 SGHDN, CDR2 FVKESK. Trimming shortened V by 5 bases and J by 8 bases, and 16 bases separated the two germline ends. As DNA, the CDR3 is TGTGCCAGCAGCTCCCCCCTGCTAGTCGATGAGCAGTTCTTC. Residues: CASSSPLLVDEQFF.

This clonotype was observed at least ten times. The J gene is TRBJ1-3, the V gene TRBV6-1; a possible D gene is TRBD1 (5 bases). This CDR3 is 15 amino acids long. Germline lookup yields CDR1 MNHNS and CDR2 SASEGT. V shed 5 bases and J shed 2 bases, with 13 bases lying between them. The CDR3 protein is CASSWSRAPGNTIYF. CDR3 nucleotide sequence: TGTGCCAGCAGTTGGAGCAGGGCCCCTGGAAACACCATATATTTT.

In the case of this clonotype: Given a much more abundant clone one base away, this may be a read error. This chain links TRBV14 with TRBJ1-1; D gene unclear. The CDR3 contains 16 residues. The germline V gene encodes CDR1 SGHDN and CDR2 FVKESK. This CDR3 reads CASCQLAGTPFYEAFF. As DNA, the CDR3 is TGTGCCAGCTGCCAATTAGCAGGAACACCATTTTATGAAGCTTTCTTT.

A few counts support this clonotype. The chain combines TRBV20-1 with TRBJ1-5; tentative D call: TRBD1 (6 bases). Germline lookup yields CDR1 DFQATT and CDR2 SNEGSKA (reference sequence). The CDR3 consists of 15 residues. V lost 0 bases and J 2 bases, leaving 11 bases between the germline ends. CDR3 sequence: CSARDRGWGNQPQHF. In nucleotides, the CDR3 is TGCAGTGCTAGAGACAGGGGCTGGGGCAATCAGCCCCAGCATTTT.

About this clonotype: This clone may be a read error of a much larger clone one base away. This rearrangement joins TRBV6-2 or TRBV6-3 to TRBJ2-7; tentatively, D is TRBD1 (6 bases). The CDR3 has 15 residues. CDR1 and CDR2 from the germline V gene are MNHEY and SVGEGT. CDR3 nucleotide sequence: TGTGTCAGCAGCCAGGGGACAAATATGCGGTACGAGCAGTACTTC. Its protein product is CVSSQGTNMRYEQYF.

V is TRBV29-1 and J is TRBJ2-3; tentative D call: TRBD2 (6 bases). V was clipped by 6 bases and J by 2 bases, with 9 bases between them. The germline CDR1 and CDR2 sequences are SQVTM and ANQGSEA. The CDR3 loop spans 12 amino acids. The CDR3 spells CSVGLDTDTQYF. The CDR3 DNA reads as TGCAGCGTGGGACTGGACACAGATACGCAGTATTTT.

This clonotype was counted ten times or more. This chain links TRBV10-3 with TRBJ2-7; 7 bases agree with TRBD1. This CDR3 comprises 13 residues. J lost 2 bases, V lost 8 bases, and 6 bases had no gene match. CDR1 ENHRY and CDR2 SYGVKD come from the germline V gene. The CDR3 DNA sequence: TGTGCCATCGGGGAGACAGGGACCTACGAGCAGTACTTC. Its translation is CAIGETGTYEQYF.

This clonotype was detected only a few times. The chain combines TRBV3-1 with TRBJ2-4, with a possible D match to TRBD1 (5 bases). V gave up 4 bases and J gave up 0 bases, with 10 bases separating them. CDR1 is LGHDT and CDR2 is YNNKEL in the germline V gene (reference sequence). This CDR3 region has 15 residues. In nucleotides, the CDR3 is TGTGCCAGCAGCCTCAGGGAAGGAGCCAAAAACATTCAGTACTTC. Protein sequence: CASSLREGAKNIQYF.

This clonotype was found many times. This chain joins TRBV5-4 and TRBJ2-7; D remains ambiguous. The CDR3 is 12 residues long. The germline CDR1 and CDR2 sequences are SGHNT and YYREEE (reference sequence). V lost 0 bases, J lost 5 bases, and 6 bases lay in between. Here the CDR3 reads CASSLGHDEQYF. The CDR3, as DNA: TGTGCCAGCAGCTTGGGTCACGACGAGCAGTACTTC.

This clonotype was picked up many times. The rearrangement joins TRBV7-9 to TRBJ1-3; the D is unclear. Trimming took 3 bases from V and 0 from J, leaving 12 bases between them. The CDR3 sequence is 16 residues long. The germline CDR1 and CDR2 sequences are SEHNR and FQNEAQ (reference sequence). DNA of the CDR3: TGTGCCAGCAGCTTGGCCGGACCCATCTCTGGAAACACCATATATTTT. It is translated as CASSLAGPISGNTIYF.

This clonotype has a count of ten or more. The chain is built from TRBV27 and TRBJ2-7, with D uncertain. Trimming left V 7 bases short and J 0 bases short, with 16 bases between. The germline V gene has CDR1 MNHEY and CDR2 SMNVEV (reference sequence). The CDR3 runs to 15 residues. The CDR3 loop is CASIRPPLSSYEQYF. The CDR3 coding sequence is TGTGCCAGCATACGCCCGCCCTTGAGCTCCTACGAGCAGTACTTC.